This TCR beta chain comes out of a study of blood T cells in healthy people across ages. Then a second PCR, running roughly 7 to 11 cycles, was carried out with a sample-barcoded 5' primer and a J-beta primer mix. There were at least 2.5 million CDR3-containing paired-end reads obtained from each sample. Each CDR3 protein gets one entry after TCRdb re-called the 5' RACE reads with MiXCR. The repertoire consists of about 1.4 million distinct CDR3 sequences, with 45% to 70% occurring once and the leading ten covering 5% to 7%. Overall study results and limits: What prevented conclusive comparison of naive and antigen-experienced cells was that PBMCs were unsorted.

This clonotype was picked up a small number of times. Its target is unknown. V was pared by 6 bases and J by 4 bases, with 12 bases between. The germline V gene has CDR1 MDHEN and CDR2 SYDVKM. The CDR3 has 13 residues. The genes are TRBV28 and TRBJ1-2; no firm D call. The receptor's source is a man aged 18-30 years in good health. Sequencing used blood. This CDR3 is CASRSYRVYGYTF. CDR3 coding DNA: TGTGCCAGCAGAAGCTATCGGGTCTATGGCTACACCTTC.